This TCR beta chain derives from a study of shared clonotypes between healthy human individuals. Findings of the study overall: With few donors, the genetic and exposure-history diversity represented was limited. Only blood underwent sampling, and tissue repertoires likely differ.

V dropped 1 base and J dropped 8 bases, with 22 bases sitting between them. Germline V gives CDR1 SGHNT, CDR2 YYREEE (reference sequence). The CDR3 loop spans 17 amino acids. About this clone itself: Its antigen remains unidentified.

Data came from immunoSEQ multiplex PCR; TCRdb stores just in-frame clones and leaves some out. The sample carries 450,000 to 500,000 clones, 70% to 85% recorded once. The chain links TRBV5-4 to TRBJ2-1; D might be TRBD2 (5 bases). The sequence was obtained from a woman between 40 and 55 years old in good health. Some clones in this sample may be carry-over from other donors' samples. The sample taken for sequencing was PBMCs. CDR3 amino acids: CASSLHPISVGIDEQFF. The CDR3 nucleotides are TGTGCCAGCAGCTTGCACCCGATTAGCGTCGGTATAGATGAGCAGTTCTTC.